This T cell receptor beta chain was retrieved from a study of T-cell reconstitution after alpha-beta-depleted transplantation in children. Unique molecular identifiers were incorporated during preparation of the TCRbeta library. TCRdb used MiXCR to reprocess the PCR reads, holding one entry per CDR3 protein. The repertoire holds about 640,000 distinct CDR3 sequences, roughly 15% seen once, with approximately 1% in the top ten. V gave up 3 bases and J gave up 4 bases, with 18 bases separating them. Germline V lookup: CDR1 SGHVS, CDR2 FQNEAQ. This CDR3 is built from 16 residues. This sequence originates from a human donor who donated a stem cell graft to a child with acute myeloid leukemia. Sample: PBMCs from the stem cell graft donor, taken from the stem cell graft. The chain recombines TRBV7-8 with TRBJ1-2, with D unresolved. In DNA form, the CDR3 reads TGTGCCAGCAGCTTCGGTTTAGTCGGTGGCGGCTATGGCTACACCTTC. It is translated as CASSFGLVGGGYGYTF. The whole variable domain, filled in from reference TRBV7-8 and TRBJ1-2, reads GAGVSQSPRYKVAKRGQDVALRCDPISGHVSLFWYQQALGQGPEFLTYFQNEAQLDKSGLPSDRFFAERPEGSVSTLKIQRTQQEDSAVYLCASSFGLVGGGYGYTFGSGTRLTVV.